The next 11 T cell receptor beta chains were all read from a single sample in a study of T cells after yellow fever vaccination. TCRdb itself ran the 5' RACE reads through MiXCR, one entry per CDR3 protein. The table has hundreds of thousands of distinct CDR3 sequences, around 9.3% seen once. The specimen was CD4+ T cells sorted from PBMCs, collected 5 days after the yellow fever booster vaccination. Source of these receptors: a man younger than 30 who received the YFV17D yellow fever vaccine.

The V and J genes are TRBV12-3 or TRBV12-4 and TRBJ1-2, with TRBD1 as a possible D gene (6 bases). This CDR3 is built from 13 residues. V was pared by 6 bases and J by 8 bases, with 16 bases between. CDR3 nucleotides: TGTGCCAGCAGCCTCCTGGCAGGGGTCGGCTACACCTTC. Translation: CASSLLAGVGYTF.

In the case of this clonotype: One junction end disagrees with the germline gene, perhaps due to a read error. The CDR3 DNA follows: TGTGCTAGCACCCCTAGCACCGGGGAGCTGTCTTTT. Translating gives CASTPSTGELSF. The chain employs TRBV7-7 and TRBJ2-2, with D possibly matching TRBD2 (5 bases). The CDR3 extends over 12 amino acids. CDR1 SSHAT and CDR2 FNYEAQ come from the germline V gene (reference sequence).

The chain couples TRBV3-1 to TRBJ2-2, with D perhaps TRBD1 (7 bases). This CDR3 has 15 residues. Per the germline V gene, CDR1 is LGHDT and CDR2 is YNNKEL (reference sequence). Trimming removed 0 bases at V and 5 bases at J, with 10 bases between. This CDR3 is CASSQETGRTGELFF. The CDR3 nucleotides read TGTGCCAGCAGCCAAGAGACAGGGAGGACCGGGGAGCTGTTTTTT.

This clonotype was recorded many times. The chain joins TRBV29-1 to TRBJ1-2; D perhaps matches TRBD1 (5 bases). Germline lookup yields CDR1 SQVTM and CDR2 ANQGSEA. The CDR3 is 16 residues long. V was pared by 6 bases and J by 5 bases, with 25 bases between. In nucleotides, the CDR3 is TGCAGCGTATCACCCCGCTTCGAGACGGGGACTTATGGCTACACCTTC. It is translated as CSVSPRFETGTYGYTF.

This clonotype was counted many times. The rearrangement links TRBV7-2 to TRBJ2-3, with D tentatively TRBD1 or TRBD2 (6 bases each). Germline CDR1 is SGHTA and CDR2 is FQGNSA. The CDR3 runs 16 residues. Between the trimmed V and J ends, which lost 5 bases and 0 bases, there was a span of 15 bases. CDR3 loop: CASSPRRGRSTDTQYF. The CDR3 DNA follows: TGTGCCAGCAGCCCCCGCCGGGGGCGGAGCACAGATACGCAGTATTTT.

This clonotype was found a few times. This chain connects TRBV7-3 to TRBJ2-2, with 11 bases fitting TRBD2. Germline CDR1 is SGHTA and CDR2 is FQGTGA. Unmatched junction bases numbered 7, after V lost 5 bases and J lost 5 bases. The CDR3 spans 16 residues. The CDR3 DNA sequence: TGTGCCAGCAGCCCTTTAGCGGGGGGGCCTACCGGGGAGCTGTTTTTT. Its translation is CASSPLAGGPTGELFF.

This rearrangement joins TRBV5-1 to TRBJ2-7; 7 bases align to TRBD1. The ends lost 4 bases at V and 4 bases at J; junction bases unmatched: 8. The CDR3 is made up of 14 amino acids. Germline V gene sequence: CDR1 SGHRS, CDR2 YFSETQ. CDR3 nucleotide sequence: TGCGCCAGCAGCGACCTGGACAGGCAGTACGAGCAGTACTTC. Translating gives CASSDLDRQYEQYF.

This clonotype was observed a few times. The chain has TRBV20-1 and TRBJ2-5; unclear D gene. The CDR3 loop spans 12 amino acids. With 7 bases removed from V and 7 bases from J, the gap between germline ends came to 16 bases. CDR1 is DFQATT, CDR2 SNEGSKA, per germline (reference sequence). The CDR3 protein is CSGELIDGTQYF. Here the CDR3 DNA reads TGCAGTGGGGAACTCATTGATGGGACCCAGTACTTC.

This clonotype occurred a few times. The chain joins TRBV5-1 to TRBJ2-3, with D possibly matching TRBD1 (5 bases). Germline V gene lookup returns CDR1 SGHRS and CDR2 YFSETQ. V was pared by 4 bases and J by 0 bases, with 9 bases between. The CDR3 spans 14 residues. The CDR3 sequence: CASSVDSSTDTQYF. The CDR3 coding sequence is TGCGCCAGCAGCGTAGACAGTAGCACAGATACGCAGTATTTT.

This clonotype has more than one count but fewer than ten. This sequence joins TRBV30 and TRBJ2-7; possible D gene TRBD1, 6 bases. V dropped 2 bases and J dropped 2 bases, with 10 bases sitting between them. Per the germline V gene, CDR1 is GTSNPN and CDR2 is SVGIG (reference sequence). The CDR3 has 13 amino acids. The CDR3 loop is CAWSSGQTYEQYF. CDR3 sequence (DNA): TGTGCCTGGAGTAGCGGACAGACCTACGAGCAGTACTTC.

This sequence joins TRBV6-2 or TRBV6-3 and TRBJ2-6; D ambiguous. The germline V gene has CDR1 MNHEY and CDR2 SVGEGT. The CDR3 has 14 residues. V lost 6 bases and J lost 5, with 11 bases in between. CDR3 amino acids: CASRDLMRANVLTF. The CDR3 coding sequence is TGTGCCAGCAGAGATCTTATGCGGGCCAACGTCCTGACTTTC.